This TCR beta chain was sequenced for a study of shared clonotypes between healthy human individuals. Notes on the study in general: Represented diversity, genetic and exposure-history alike, was limited by few donors. Four donors showed sharing of approximately 4.7% of naive CD4 clonotypes.

The V end was cut by 3 bases, the J end by 4 bases, with 11 bases between. Germline V gives CDR1 SGDLS, CDR2 YYNGEE. This CDR3 has 13 residues. In the naive CD8 group, cells lacked CD45RO and were positively selected for CCR7, so terminally differentiated effector memory CD45RA+ cells were left out. On this clone itself: Its target is unknown.

Assay: immunoSEQ multiplex PCR; the TCRdb copy retains only in-frame clones and omits some. The table includes hundreds of thousands of clones, 95% to 98% detected once. Sequencing input: naive CD8+ T cells sorted from blood. The chain has TRBV9 and TRBJ2-7; D call uncertain. The clonotype originates from a man aged 25-45 years in good health. CDR3 nucleotides: TGTGCCAGCAGCGGACATCCGGCTTACGAGCAGTACTTC. This translates into CASSGHPAYEQYF. The entire variable domain, with the rest obtained from reference TRBV9 and TRBJ2-7, is as follows: DSGVTQTPKHLITATGQRVTLRCSPRSGDLSVYWYQQSLDQGLQFLIQYYNGEERAKGNILERFSAQQFPDLHSELNLSSLELGDSALYFCASSGHPAYEQYFGPGTRLTVT.